A single sample is the source of the 17 T cell receptor beta chains below, sequenced in a study of radiotherapy plus CTLA-4 blockade in lung cancer. Sequenced by immunoSEQ multiplex PCR; TCRdb stores in-frame clones only, minus some. The sample lists 90,000 to 130,000 clones, 81% occurring once. The material was peripheral blood, obtained from a patient treated with radiotherapy plus ipilimumab. The receptors shown here come from a human donor with non-small cell lung cancer that progressed on radiotherapy plus ipilimumab. Some clones in this sample may be carry-over from other donors' samples.

The genes are TRBV6-5 and TRBJ2-1; 8 bases match TRBD1. V trimming: 7 bases; J trimming: 9 bases; junction bases outside the gene matches: 11. CDR1 MNHEY and CDR2 SVGAGI come from the germline V gene. This CDR3 spans 14 amino acids. Written as DNA, the CDR3 is TGTGCCAGCAATATCCGGACAGGGTATGGTGAGCAGTTCTTC. Amino acids: CASNIRTGYGEQFF.

The chain carries TRBV6-5 and TRBJ2-7; weak D call: TRBD1 (5 bases). Between the trimmed V and J ends, which lost 7 bases and 2 bases, there was a span of 12 bases. The CDR3 totals 13 residues. Germline lookup yields CDR1 MNHEY and CDR2 SVGAGI. The CDR3 bases are TGTGCCAGCAAAGAAAAGGGGACCTACGAGCAGTACTTC. Protein sequence: CASKEKGTYEQYF.

About this clone itself: The junction departs from the called germline gene at one end, perhaps through a read error. Other DNA sequences in the same sample also yield this CDR3. V usage is TRBV6-4 and J usage is TRBJ2-5, with 7 positions matching TRBD2. The CDR3 loop spans 15 amino acids. Germline CDR1 reads MRHNA; CDR2 reads SNTAGT. The CDR3 sequence: CASSEKRGSKKTQYF. CDR3 sequence (DNA): TGTGCCAGTAGTGAGAAGCGGGGATCCAAAAAGACCCAGTACTTC.

This clone is termed medium-sized (0.01 to 0.1%). V usage is TRBV11-2 and J usage is TRBJ1-2; perhaps TRBD1 as D (6 bases). The germline gives CDR1 SGHAT, CDR2 FQNNGV. V was shortened by 0 bases and J by 5 bases, with 13 bases between the two germline ends. The CDR3 extends over 15 amino acids. The CDR3 DNA reads TGTGCCAGCAGCTTAGATGGGGGCAGAGAGTATGGCTACACCTTC. This codes for CASSLDGGREYGYTF.

The chain has TRBV2 and TRBJ1-1, with no clear D. Trimming stripped 7 bases from V and 1 base from J, with 4 bases between. Germline CDR1 reads SNHLY; CDR2 reads FYNNEI. The CDR3 loop spans 11 amino acids. The chain's CDR3 is CASMQNTEAFF. The CDR3 coding sequence is TGTGCCAGCATGCAGAACACTGAAGCTTTCTTT.

The chain joins TRBV6-5 to TRBJ2-7, with 8 nucleotides matching TRBD1. With 10 bases clipped from V and 3 bases from J, the junction kept 14 bases outside the gene matches. The CDR3 sequence is 15 residues long. Germline V gene lookup returns CDR1 MNHEY and CDR2 SVGAGI. DNA of the CDR3: TGTGCCACCCAAGGGACAGGCAAGGGGATCTACGAGCAGTACTTC. Translated: CATQGTGKGIYEQYF.

The gene calls are TRBV11-2 and TRBJ2-7; 7 bases align to TRBD2. J was trimmed by 0 bases and V by 1 base; bases with no gene match: 6. The CDR3 totals 16 residues. Germline lookup yields CDR1 SGHAT and CDR2 FQNNGV. This CDR3 is CASSLGSGTTSYEQYF. Written as DNA, the CDR3 is TGTGCCAGCAGCTTAGGTTCCGGGACTACCTCCTACGAGCAGTACTTC.

The chain joins TRBV11-1 to TRBJ2-7, with TRBD1 matching over 10 bases. The V and J ends lost 0 bases and 5 bases, in that order; junction bases with no gene match: 7. Germline CDR1 SGHAT, CDR2 FQDESV (reference sequence). The CDR3 is made up of 16 amino acids. The CDR3 nucleotides read TGTGCCAGCAGCTTAGCCGAGACAGGGGGCTTCCACGAGCAGTACTTC. Protein sequence: CASSLAETGGFHEQYF.

This chain links TRBV5-1 with TRBJ2-3; TRBD1 is a possible D gene (6 bases). V lost 3 bases and J 2 bases, leaving 16 bases between the germline ends. The germline CDR1 and CDR2 sequences are SGHRS and YFSETQ. The CDR3 runs to 16 residues. CDR3 sequence (DNA): TGCGCCAGCAGCTCCTCGACAGGCGACTCCACAGATACGCAGTATTTT. Translating gives CASSSSTGDSTDTQYF. The entire variable domain, with the rest obtained from reference TRBV5-1 and TRBJ2-3, is as follows: KAGVTQTPRYLIKTRGQQVTLSCSPISGHRSVSWYQQTPGQGLQFLFEYFSETQRNKGNFPGRFSGRQFSNSRSEMNVSTLELGDSALYLCASSSSTGDSTDTQYFGPGTRLTVL.

The chain links TRBV5-8 to TRBJ2-7, with a tentative D call TRBD2 (6 bases). Germline V gene lookup returns CDR1 SGHTS and CDR2 YDEGEE. This CDR3 has 15 amino acids. Trimming shortened V by 4 bases and J by 3 bases, and 17 bases separated the two germline ends. The CDR3 spells CASSTDAGSYYEQYF. As DNA, the CDR3 is TGTGCCAGCAGCACTGACGCGGGGTCGTACTACGAGCAGTACTTC.

The sample holds a few counts of this clone. CDR3 sequence (DNA): TGTGCCAGCAGCAAGGGGCGCGGGGTGGAGCAGTTCTTC. Protein sequence: CASSKGRGVEQFF. The chain combines TRBV21-1 with TRBJ2-1; the tabulated D call, TRBD2, remains unverified against the DNA. TRBV21-1 is reported as a pseudogene. The CDR3 runs 13 residues.

This clone was seen a handful of times. The V call is TRBV4-2, the J call TRBJ2-7; TRBD2 agrees at 12 bases. The germline CDR1 and CDR2 sequences are LGHNA and YNFKEQ. The CDR3 covers 17 residues. V was pared by 0 bases and J by 1 base, with 4 bases of the junction left unmatched. CDR3 DNA sequence: TGTGCCAGCAGCCAAGAAAGCGGACTAGCGGGATCCTACGAGCAGTACTTC. It yields the protein CASSQESGLAGSYEQYF.

The chain carries TRBV5-1 and TRBJ2-7; D perhaps matches TRBD1 (5 bases). The CDR3 length is 14 residues. The V gene lost 0 bases and the J gene lost 2 bases, with 9 bases spanning the gap. Germline loops: CDR1 SGHRS, CDR2 YFSETQ. Written as DNA, the CDR3 is TGCGCCAGCAGCTTGGTATCCAGGGCCTACGAGCAGTACTTC. It codes for CASSLVSRAYEQYF.

The rearrangement joins TRBV19 to TRBJ1-1; 9 bases map to TRBD1. Trimming took 4 bases from V and 1 from J; bases not matched to a gene: 4. The CDR3 length is 15 residues. CDR1 and CDR2 (germline): LNHDA, SQIVND (reference sequence). The CDR3 reads CASSTSDRGNTEAFF. Here the CDR3 DNA reads TGTGCCAGTAGTACATCGGACAGGGGGAACACTGAAGCTTTCTTT.

The chain joins TRBV11-2 to TRBJ1-3, with unresolved D. This CDR3 comprises 12 residues. The V end was cut by 5 bases, the J end by 4 bases, with 6 bases between. Germline lookup yields CDR1 SGHAT and CDR2 FQNNGV. CDR3 residues: CASSATGNTIYF. The CDR3 coding sequence is TGTGCCAGCAGCGCCACCGGAAACACCATATATTTT.

V and J are TRBV7-2 and TRBJ1-1; D gene unclear. The CDR3 is made up of 15 amino acids. V lost 1 base to trimming and J lost 2 bases, with 11 bases between them. Per germline, CDR1 SGHTA and CDR2 FQGNSA. CDR3: CASSLVWQVNTEAFF. In nucleotides, the CDR3 is TGTGCCAGCAGCTTAGTATGGCAGGTCAACACTGAAGCTTTCTTT.

This clone was recorded once. The chain recombines TRBV6-5 with TRBJ1-2; D may be TRBD1 (6 bases). Germline V CDR1 and CDR2: MNHEY, SVGAGI. The V end was cut by 4 bases, the J end by 3 bases, with 12 bases between. The CDR3 consists of 14 residues. The CDR3 sequence: CASSSTGWYYGYTF. The CDR3 DNA reads TGTGCCAGCAGTTCCACAGGGTGGTACTATGGCTACACCTTC.